This is a list of T cell receptor beta chains from one sample in a study of CD8 T cells in cerebrospinal fluid in Alzheimer's disease. TCRdb reprocessed the 10x single-cell sequencing reads and stores each CDR3 protein as one record, lacking DNA. The repertoire shows 1,500 or so distinct CDR3 sequences; the top ten hold 15% to 20%. The sequenced sample was cerebrospinal fluid. The receptors come from a human donor with mild cognitive impairment. Each CDR3 is given with its conserved first and last residue. The order of the fields is clone size, V gene, J gene, CDR3 protein. Expanded clones get a size class; other rows say once, few or many, or leave the size out.

medium-sized	TRBV7-2	TRBJ2-7	CASSLVGSSYEQYF
medium-sized	TRBV11-1	TRBJ1-1	CASTSLRTEAFF
medium-sized	TRBV7-9	TRBJ2-3	CASSYLAGGSTDTQYF
medium-sized	TRBV7-9	TRBJ2-7	CASKGAAGGSEQYF
medium-sized	TRBV10-3	TRBJ2-1	CAIRGTEEGNEQFF
medium-sized	TRBV20-1	TRBJ2-7	CSASRGDSYEQYF
-	TRBV7-9	TRBJ2-1	CASSLAVRAGANNEQFF
hyperexpanded	TRBV4-1	TRBJ2-5	CASSQEIGETQYF
-	TRBV7-7	TRBJ2-5	CASSLLQGGSGGRETQYF
medium-sized	TRBV20-1	TRBJ1-1	CSARGVGTASPNTEAFF
medium-sized	TRBV30	TRBJ1-1	CAWSVQGLAEAFF
medium-sized	TRBV11-2	TRBJ2-1	CASSLEGLSKFF
-	TRBV2	TRBJ2-5	CASMPPALETQYF
medium-sized	TRBV9	TRBJ2-7	CASSPTGAVSYEQYF
-	TRBV20-1	TRBJ2-7	CSAREGGFGEQYF
medium-sized	TRBV2	TRBJ1-6	CASSRREGGDSPLHF
-	TRBV5-6	TRBJ2-4	CASSLSIAKNIQYF
medium-sized	TRBV6-2/TRBV6-3	TRBJ2-5	CASSHKVRTSGQETQYF
medium-sized	TRBV20-1	TRBJ1-5	CSARDIKGVGSSNQPQHF
large	TRBV7-3	TRBJ2-2	CASSSGTSTGELFF
large	TRBV18	TRBJ1-6	CASSSGTGNSPLHF
medium-sized	TRBV2	TRBJ2-7	CASSGQGVLYEQYF
large	TRBV3-1	TRBJ1-1	CASSPGAGFSTEAFF
medium-sized	TRBV5-1	TRBJ1-3	CASSQGAFVGNTIYF
-	TRBV2	TRBJ2-2	CASSAGQGITGELFF
medium-sized	TRBV18	TRBJ2-2	CASSLLGGSNTGELFF
medium-sized	TRBV7-3	TRBJ2-6	CASRESAGANVLTF
medium-sized	TRBV11-2	TRBJ2-3	CASSLYTDTQYF
-	TRBV28	TRBJ1-6	CATGGVSSYNSPLHF
medium-sized	TRBV20-1	TRBJ1-2	CSARERGGGLGGYTF
medium-sized	TRBV7-9	TRBJ2-1	CASSLALQGPDQFF
medium-sized	TRBV18	TRBJ1-1	CASSPQTGYTEAFF
medium-sized	TRBV6-2/TRBV6-3	TRBJ2-1	CASSYSVLDYSYNEQFF
medium-sized	TRBV25-1	TRBJ2-3	CASSAGHGGDTQYF
medium-sized	TRBV11-2	TRBJ1-4	CASSLTPGEEKLFF
medium-sized	TRBV2	TRBJ1-2	CASSGRGPYGYTF
medium-sized	TRBV6-5	TRBJ2-5	CASSYSGAVPQETQYF
medium-sized	TRBV20-1	TRBJ2-7	CSARDLAGERTYEQYF
medium-sized	TRBV6-2/TRBV6-3	TRBJ2-3	CASSYSDRRFDTQYF
medium-sized	TRBV15	TRBJ1-5	CATSIGTGNQPQHF
-	TRBV10-3	TRBJ1-1	CAIREHTMNTEAFF
-	TRBV10-3	TRBJ2-7	CAISELGPAGEQYF
-	TRBV19	TRBJ1-4	CASSLTGSGEKLFF
medium-sized	TRBV5-1	TRBJ2-1	CASSFLAGSGEQFF
medium-sized	TRBV19	TRBJ1-5	CASSTRTVNQPQHF
medium-sized	TRBV9	TRBJ2-5	CASSVGQGLETQYF
medium-sized	TRBV5-6	TRBJ2-7	CASSFADRGHREQYF
-	TRBV24-1	TRBJ1-2	CATSDLTPGGYTF
large	TRBV7-2	TRBJ2-1	CASITASGRASEQFF
large	TRBV7-2	TRBJ2-5	CASSLGPPGTSGSQETQYF
medium-sized	TRBV29-1	TRBJ1-1	CSVEDTGQGIMNTEAFF
medium-sized	TRBV6-5	TRBJ2-1	CASSSPGTSNEQFF
medium-sized	TRBV7-9	TRBJ2-1	CASSRDLNSYNEQFF
large	TRBV12-3/TRBV12-4	TRBJ2-6	CASSFPETSGANVLTF
-	TRBV18	TRBJ2-5	CASSPNSGGSSRETQYF
medium-sized	TRBV6-4	TRBJ2-1	CASSSHNEQFF
medium-sized	TRBV4-1	TRBJ2-5	CASSQDSSGRLETQYF
hyperexpanded	TRBV2	TRBJ2-3	CASYRGQGTDTQYF
medium-sized	TRBV20-1	TRBJ2-7	CSAEEGPSYEQYF